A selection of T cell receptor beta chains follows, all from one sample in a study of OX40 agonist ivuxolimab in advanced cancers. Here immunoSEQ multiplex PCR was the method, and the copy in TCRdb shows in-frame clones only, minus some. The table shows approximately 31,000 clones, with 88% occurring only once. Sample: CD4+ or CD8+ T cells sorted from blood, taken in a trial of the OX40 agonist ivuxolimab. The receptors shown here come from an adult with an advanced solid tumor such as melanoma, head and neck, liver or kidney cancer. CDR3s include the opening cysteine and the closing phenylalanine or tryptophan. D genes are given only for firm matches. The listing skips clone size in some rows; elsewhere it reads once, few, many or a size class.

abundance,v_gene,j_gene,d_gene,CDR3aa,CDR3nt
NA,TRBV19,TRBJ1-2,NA,CASSPDSYGYTF,TGTGCCAGTAGCCCAGACAGCTATGGCTACACCTTC
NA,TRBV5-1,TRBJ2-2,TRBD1,CASSWGAGTGNTGELFF,TGCGCCAGCAGCTGGGGGGCCGGGACAGGAAACACCGGGGAGCTGTTTTTT
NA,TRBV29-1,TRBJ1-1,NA,CSAPRGANEAFF,TGCAGCGCGCCGAGGGGGGCGAATGAAGCTTTCTTT
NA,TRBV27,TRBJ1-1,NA,CASSLSPRTWMSTEAFF,TGTGCCAGCAGTTTATCTCCTCGGACCTGGATGAGCACTGAAGCTTTCTTT
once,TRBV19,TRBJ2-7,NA,CASSNSNYEQYF,TGTGCCAGTAGTAACAGCAACTACGAGCAGTACTTC
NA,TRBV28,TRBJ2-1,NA,CASSPDLTDEQFF,TGTGCCAGCAGTCCCGACTTGACCGATGAGCAGTTCTTC
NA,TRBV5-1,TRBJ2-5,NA,CASSLVAETQYF,TGCGCCAGCAGCTTGGTTGCAGAGACCCAGTACTTC
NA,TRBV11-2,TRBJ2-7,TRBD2,CASSSKRGGYYEQYF,TGTGCCAGCAGCTCCAAACGCGGGGGATACTACGAGCAGTACTTC
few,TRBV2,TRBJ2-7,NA,CASSGQAYEQYF,TGTGCCAGCAGTGGACAGGCCTACGAGCAGTACTTC
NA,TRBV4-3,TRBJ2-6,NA,CASSQWTTDSGANVLTF,TGCGCCAGCAGCCAATGGACAACAGACTCTGGGGCCAACGTCCTGACTTTC
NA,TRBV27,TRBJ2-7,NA,CASMVHGGEQYF,TGTGCCAGCATGGTGCACGGGGGAGAGCAGTACTTC
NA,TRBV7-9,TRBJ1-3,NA,CASSLGGTAKFTGNTIYF,TGTGCCAGCAGCTTGGGGGGGACGGCTAAATTCACCGGAAACACCATATATTTT
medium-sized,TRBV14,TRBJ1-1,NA,CASSQDRNTEAFF,TGTGCCAGCAGCCAAGACAGGAACACTGAAGCTTTCTTT
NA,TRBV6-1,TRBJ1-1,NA,CASSEPEMNTEAFF,TGTGCCAGCAGTGAGCCGGAGATGAACACTGAAGCTTTCTTT
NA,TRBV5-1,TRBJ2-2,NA,CASSLVGETGELFF,TGCGCCAGCAGCTTGGTGGGGGAGACCGGGGAGCTGTTTTTT
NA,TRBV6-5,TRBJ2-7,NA,CASSYSMPGSRDEQYF,TGTGCCAGCAGTTACTCGATGCCTGGGTCGAGGGACGAGCAGTACTTC
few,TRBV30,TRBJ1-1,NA,CAWKTGSEAFF,TGTGCCTGGAAAACGGGTTCTGAAGCTTTCTTT
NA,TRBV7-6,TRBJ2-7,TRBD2,CASSATSVYEQYF,TGTGCCAGCAGCGCTACTAGCGTATACGAGCAGTACTTC
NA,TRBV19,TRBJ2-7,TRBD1,CASSHEPGGYEQYF,TGTGCCAGCTCCCACGAGCCAGGGGGCTACGAGCAGTACTTC
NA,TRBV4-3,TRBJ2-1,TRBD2,CASSRSRSGGYNEQFF,TGCGCCAGCAGCCGGTCCCGTAGCGGGGGATACAATGAGCAGTTCTTC
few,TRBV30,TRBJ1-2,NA,CAWNDGYTF,TGTGCCTGGAACGATGGCTACACCTTC
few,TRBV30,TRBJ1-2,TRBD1,CAWRDPGTGYGYTF,TGTGCCTGGAGGGATCCCGGGACAGGGTATGGCTACACCTTC
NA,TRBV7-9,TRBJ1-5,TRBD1,CASSLDLDITGGNQPQHF,TGTGCCAGCAGCTTAGATCTGGACATAACAGGGGGCAATCAGCCCCAGCATTTT
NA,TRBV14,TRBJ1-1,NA,CASSQGPARNTEAFF,TGTGCCAGCAGCCAAGGTCCAGCGAGGAACACTGAAGCTTTCTTT
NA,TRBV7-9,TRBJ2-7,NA,CASSPVGGPDEQYF,TGTGCCAGCAGCCCAGTCGGGGGGCCCGACGAGCAGTACTTC
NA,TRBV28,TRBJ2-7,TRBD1,CASNWGKTGSYEQYF,TGTGCCAGCAACTGGGGAAAGACAGGGTCCTACGAGCAGTACTTC
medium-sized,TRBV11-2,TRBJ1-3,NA,CASSLDIGHDTIYF,TGTGCCAGCAGCTTAGATATAGGGCACGACACCATATATTTT
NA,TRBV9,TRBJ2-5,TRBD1,CASSVEDREPETQYF,TGTGCCAGCAGCGTAGAGGACAGGGAACCAGAGACCCAGTACTTC
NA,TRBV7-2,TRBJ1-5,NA,CASSLALGVDQPQHF,TGTGCCAGCAGCTTAGCTCTGGGGGTGGATCAGCCCCAGCATTTT
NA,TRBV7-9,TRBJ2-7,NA,CASSPYTSYEQYF,TGTGCCAGCAGCCCATACACGAGCTACGAGCAGTACTTC
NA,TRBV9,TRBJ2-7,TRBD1,CASSVGDRGVYEQYF,TGTGCCAGCAGCGTAGGGGACAGGGGCGTCTACGAGCAGTACTTC
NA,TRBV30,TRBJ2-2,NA,CAWTTGSDLTGELFF,TGTGCCTGGACGACAGGTTCGGACCTCACCGGGGAGCTGTTTTTT
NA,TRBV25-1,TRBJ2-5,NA,CASTGETQYF,TGTGCCAGCACCGGGGAGACCCAGTACTTC
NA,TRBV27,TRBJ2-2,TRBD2,CASSLPSSGNTGELFF,TGTGCCAGCAGTTTGCCCTCTAGCGGTAACACCGGGGAGCTGTTTTTT
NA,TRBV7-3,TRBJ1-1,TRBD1,CASSSGQAGSEAFF,TGTGCCAGCAGCTCGGGACAGGCTGGCTCTGAAGCTTTCTTT
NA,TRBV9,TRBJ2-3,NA,CASSVRGGTDTQYF,TGTGCCAGCAGCGTCAGGGGAGGCACAGATACGCAGTATTTT
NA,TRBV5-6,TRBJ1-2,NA,CASTHSKQPSNYGYTF,TGTGCCAGTACTCATTCCAAGCAACCGAGTAACTATGGCTACACCTTC
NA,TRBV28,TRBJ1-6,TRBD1,CASIPDRAGMNSPLHF,TGTGCCAGCATCCCGGACAGGGCGGGCATGAATTCACCCCTCCACTTT
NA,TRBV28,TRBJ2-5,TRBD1,CASSFRSGTEGETQYF,TGTGCCAGCAGTTTTCGCTCCGGGACAGAAGGGGAGACCCAGTACTTC
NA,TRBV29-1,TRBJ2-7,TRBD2,CSVELSTSGDPYEQYF,TGCAGCGTTGAACTCTCGACTAGCGGGGATCCCTACGAGCAGTACTTC
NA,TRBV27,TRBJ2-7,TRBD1,CASSLSGQGSYYEQYF,TGTGCCAGCAGTTTATCGGGACAGGGTTCCTATTACGAGCAGTACTTC
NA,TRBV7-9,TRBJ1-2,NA,CASSLSDNYGYTF,TGTGCCAGCAGCTTATCAGATAACTATGGCTACACCTTC
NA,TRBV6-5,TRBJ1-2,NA,CASRTVKHGYTF,TGTGCCAGCAGAACAGTCAAACATGGCTACACCTTC
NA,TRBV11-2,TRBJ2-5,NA,CASSKGQLETQYF,TGTGCCAGCAGCAAAGGACAGTTAGAGACCCAGTACTTC
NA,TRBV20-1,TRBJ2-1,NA,CSASLPGEQFF,TGCAGTGCTAGTCTCCCGGGTGAGCAGTTCTTC
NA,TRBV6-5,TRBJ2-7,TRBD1,CASSSYYGSGGYEQYF,TGTGCCAGCAGTTCTTACTACGGTTCAGGGGGTTACGAGCAGTACTTC
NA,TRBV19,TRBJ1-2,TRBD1,CASSKGGNYGYTF,TGTGCCAGTAGTAAAGGGGGCAACTATGGCTACACCTTC
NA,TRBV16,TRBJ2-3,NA,CASSQSRTTDTQYF,TGTGCCAGCAGCCAATCTCGGACCACAGATACGCAGTATTTT
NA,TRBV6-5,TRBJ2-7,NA,CASRDGQWDEQYF,TGTGCCAGCAGAGACGGACAGTGGGACGAGCAGTACTTC
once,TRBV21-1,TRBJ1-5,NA,CASSKVKPLGNQPQHF,TGTGCCAGCAGCAAAGTAAAGCCCTTGGGGAATCAGCCCCAGCATTTT
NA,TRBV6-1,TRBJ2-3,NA,CASGTPRGTDTQYF,TGTGCCAGCGGCACCCCCCGGGGCACAGATACGCAGTATTTT
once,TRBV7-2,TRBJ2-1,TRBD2,CASSLSGGSSYNEQFF,TGTGCCAGCAGCTTAAGCGGGGGGAGCTCCTACAATGAGCAGTTCTTC
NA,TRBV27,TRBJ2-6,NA,CASSLGVGAGANVLTF,TGTGCCAGCAGTTTAGGAGTGGGGGCTGGGGCCAACGTCCTGACTTTC
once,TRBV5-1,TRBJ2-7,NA,CASSLDPRDVFYEQYF,TGCGCCAGCAGCTTGGACCCCCGGGACGTCTTCTACGAGCAGTACTTC
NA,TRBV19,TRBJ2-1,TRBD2,CASSPGTRGDNEQFF,TGTGCCAGTAGTCCCGGGACTAGAGGGGACAATGAGCAGTTCTTC
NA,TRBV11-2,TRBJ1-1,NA,CASSLRAGKDTEAFF,TGTGCCAGCAGCTTACGCGCAGGGAAGGACACTGAAGCTTTCTTT
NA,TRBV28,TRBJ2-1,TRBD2,CASSSPGVGGWNEQFF,TGTGCCAGCAGTTCCCCAGGCGTGGGGGGGTGGAATGAGCAGTTCTTC
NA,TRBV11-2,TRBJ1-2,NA,CASSFIQGYGYTF,TGTGCCAGCAGCTTCATACAGGGATATGGCTACACCTTC
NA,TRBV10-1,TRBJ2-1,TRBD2,CASSAVLAGEQFF,TGCGCCAGCAGTGCGGTCCTAGCGGGTGAGCAGTTCTTC
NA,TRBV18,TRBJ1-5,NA,CASSGRGEPQHF,TGTGCCAGCTCGGGCCGGGGAGAGCCCCAGCATTTT